The rows below give T cell receptor beta chains drawn from one sample of a study of shared clonotypes between healthy human individuals. This table comes from immunoSEQ multiplex PCR, and its TCRdb copy is limited to in-frame clones, with some not included. Of under 2.5 million clones in the sample, roughly 90% were seen once. The material sequenced was naive CD4+ T cells from PBMCs. The origin of the receptors is a man aged 18 to 29 in good health. Some clones in this sample may be carry-over from other donors' samples. CDR3s include the opening cysteine and the closing phenylalanine or tryptophan. The D gene is left open where the match is weak. The size field is filled for only some rows; it gives once, few, many or a size class.

d_call,v_call,j_call,clone_size,cdr3_nt,cdr3_aa
.,TRBV29-1,TRBJ1-4,.,TGCAGCGTTACCCTAAAGGGGGAAAAACTGTTTTTT,CSVTLKGEKLFF
.,TRBV5-1,TRBJ2-3,.,TGCGCCAGCAGCTTGACAGATACGCAGTATTTT,CASSLTDTQYF
.,TRBV6-1,TRBJ2-5,once,TGTGCCAGCAGTGAACCCCAGGGGAGGGAGACCCAGTACTTC,CASSEPQGRETQYF
.,TRBV5-1,TRBJ1-4,.,TGCGCCAGCAGCCCGGGCAGGGAGCATGAAAAACTGTTTTTT,CASSPGREHEKLFF
.,TRBV2,TRBJ2-1,once,TGTGCCGGAGACAAGGGACCGGGCTCCTACAATGAGCAGTTCTTC,CAGDKGPGSYNEQFF
.,TRBV28,TRBJ1-3,once,TGTGCCAGCAGTCTTCAGGGTGGTTCTGGAAACACCATATATTTT,CASSLQGGSGNTIYF
TRBD2,TRBV7-9,TRBJ2-7,.,TGTGCCAGCAGCTTATCCGGGACTAGTGGCTACGAGCAGTACTTC,CASSLSGTSGYEQYF
TRBD1,TRBV28,TRBJ1-5,.,TGTGCCAGCAATCAGGGGGGTAGCAATCAGCCCCAGCATTTT,CASNQGGSNQPQHF
.,TRBV27,TRBJ1-3,once,TGTGCCAGCAGTCCGTTGACTAACAGGAATGGAAACACCATATATTTT,CASSPLTNRNGNTIYF
TRBD2,TRBV9,TRBJ2-1,.,TGTGCCAGCAGCAGGACTAGCGGTTCCTACAATGAGCAGTTCTTC,CASSRTSGSYNEQFF
.,TRBV18,TRBJ1-2,.,TGTGCCAGCTCACCCGGGTCGGGGCAGGTCTATGGCTACACCTTC,CASSPGSGQVYGYTF
.,TRBV18,TRBJ2-7,.,TGTGCCAGCTCACCGAACGGACGGAACAACTACGAGCAGTACTTC,CASSPNGRNNYEQYF
.,TRBV27,TRBJ2-2,.,TGTGCCAGCAGTTTTCTCGGGTCCGGGGAGCTGTTTTTT,CASSFLGSGELFF
TRBD2,TRBV10-1,TRBJ2-7,.,TGCGCCAGGGGACTAGCGTGCCGATACGAGCAGTACTTC,CARGLACRYEQYF
TRBD2,TRBV11-2,TRBJ2-3,.,TGTGCCAGCAGCGGTGGGGCTAGCGGGAGCACAGATACGCAGTATTTT,CASSGGASGSTDTQYF
.,TRBV7-2,TRBJ2-7,.,TGTGCCAGCAGCTTCCGAACAGGGTACGAGCAGTACTTC,CASSFRTGYEQYF